This is a list of T cell receptor beta chains from one sample in a study of blood T cell repertoires in COVID-19. Measured with immunoSEQ multiplex PCR; TCRdb has only the in-frame clones, and not every one. The sample lists about 130,000 clones; approximately 77% were seen once. Sequences were obtained from peripheral blood. Source of these receptors: an elderly man with acute or convalescent COVID-19. CDR3s include the opening cysteine and the closing phenylalanine or tryptophan. D genes are given only for firm matches. Clone size is given for some rows only: seen once, a few or many times, or a class if the clone is expanded.

once TRBD1 TRBJ1-2 TRBV27 TGTGCCAGCAGTTTAAGACAGGGTTATGGCTACACCTTC CASSLRQGYGYTF
- TRBD1 TRBJ1-3 TRBV29-1 TGCAGCGCCATGAACGTAGGGGGCCGGCGTGGAAACACCATATATTTT CSAMNVGGRRGNTIYF
- - TRBJ1-6 TRBV5-1 TGCGCCAGCAGCTTTCAAGACAGGTACTCACCCCTCCACTTT CASSFQDRYSPLHF
- - TRBJ1-1 TRBV5-1 TGCGCCAGCAGCTTGGGCGCGGGCATGACTGAAGCTTTCTTT CASSLGAGMTEAFF
- - TRBJ2-3 TRBV7-2 TGTGCCAGCGGCCCTCGCCCCACAGATACGCAGTATTTT CASGPRPTDTQYF
- TRBD2 TRBJ2-2 TRBV7-2 TGTGCCAGCAGCTTAGTGGGCGGGGGGAACACCGGGGAGCTGTTTTTT CASSLVGGGNTGELFF
- - TRBJ1-6 TRBV5-1 TGCGCCAGCAGCTTGGCGGGAGGTCGGAATTCACCCCTCCACTTT CASSLAGGRNSPLHF
- - TRBJ1-6 TRBV6-2/TRBV6-3 TGTGCCAGCAGTATGGCTGTCTCACCCCTCCACTTT CASSMAVSPLHF
- TRBD1 TRBJ1-2 TRBV3-1/TRBV3-2 TGTGCCAGCAGCGATAGTCATAAACAGGGGGTCTACACCTTC CASSDSHKQGVYTF
once TRBD1 TRBJ2-1 TRBV11-2 TGTGCCAGCAGCTTAGCGGGCAGGGGGTCCTACAATGAGCAGTTCTTC CASSLAGRGSYNEQFF
- - TRBJ1-4 TRBV9 TGTGCCAGCAGCGTAGGACGGGTCCTAGGCGAAAAACTGTTTTTT CASSVGRVLGEKLFF
- TRBD1 TRBJ1-2 TRBV4-2 TGTGCCAGCAGCCAGCTCGGACAGGGGAGCTATGGCTACACCTTC CASSQLGQGSYGYTF
- TRBD2 TRBJ2-7 TRBV6-2/TRBV6-3 TGTGCCAGCAGTTATATCCCCTCGACTAGCGGGCGGTCCTACGAGCAGTACTTC CASSYIPSTSGRSYEQYF
once TRBD1 TRBJ1-5 TRBV15 TGTGCCACCAGCAGAGACGGACAGGGACATCAGCCCCAGCATTTT CATSRDGQGHQPQHF
once TRBD2 TRBJ2-3 TRBV3-1/TRBV3-2 TGTGCCAGCAGCCATACTAGCGGGGGTTCAGATACGCAGTATTTT CASSHTSGGSDTQYF
- - TRBJ2-1 TRBV28 TGTGCCAGCACAGGGGCGGATGAGCAGTTCTTC CASTGADEQFF
- - TRBJ1-1 TRBV28 TGTGCCAGCACCCCGGGCAGGGGGAACACTGAAGCTTTCTTT CASTPGRGNTEAFF
- TRBD1 TRBJ2-7 TRBV7-2 TGTGCCAGCAGCCTTCAGACAGGGGGCTTAGGCGAGCAGTACTTC CASSLQTGGLGEQYF
- - TRBJ1-4 TRBV7-2 TGTGCCAGCAGCTTAGGAGCCGGGAACAATGAAAAACTGTTTTTT CASSLGAGNNEKLFF
many - TRBJ1-2 TRBV30 TGTGCCTGGAGTAGGGAACGGACCAGGGCTCGCTATGGCTACACCTTC CAWSRERTRARYGYTF
- TRBD1 TRBJ1-4 TRBV27 TGTGCCAGCAGCTGGGACAGGTTCGGTGAAAAACTGTTTTTT CASSWDRFGEKLFF
- TRBD1 TRBJ1-6 TRBV18 TGTGCCAGCTCACCTGACAGGGCAAATTCACCCCTCCACTTT CASSPDRANSPLHF
- - TRBJ1-6 TRBV2 TGTGCCAGCAGTACACAGGGTCAGGATAATTCACCCCTCCACTTT CASSTQGQDNSPLHF
- - TRBJ1-4 TRBV5-1 TGCGCCAGCAGCTTGGTCAGCGGGAATGAAAAACTGTTTTTT CASSLVSGNEKLFF
many TRBD1 TRBJ1-1 TRBV3-1/TRBV3-2 TGTGCCAGCAGCCATAACAGGGGCTTGAGGACTGAAGCTTTCTTT CASSHNRGLRTEAFF
- TRBD1 TRBJ2-5 TRBV18 TGTGCCAGCTCACCTTCGGGACAGGGCATGGGAGAGACCCAGTACTTC CASSPSGQGMGETQYF
- TRBD1 TRBJ2-7 TRBV7-8 TGTGCCAGCAGCTTAAAACGGGACAGGACCTACGAGCAGTACTTC CASSLKRDRTYEQYF
- TRBD1 TRBJ1-2 TRBV29-1 TGCAGCGTTGAAGCGCCGGGACAGGGGTTATATGGCTACACCTTC CSVEAPGQGLYGYTF
- - TRBJ1-3 TRBV4-1 TGCGCCAGCAGCCAAGGACAGATTTTCTCTGGAAACACCATATATTTT CASSQGQIFSGNTIYF
- - TRBJ1-2 TRBV6-5 TGTGCCAGCACCCAGAGGGGGGGCTGGGGCTACACCTTC CASTQRGGWGYTF